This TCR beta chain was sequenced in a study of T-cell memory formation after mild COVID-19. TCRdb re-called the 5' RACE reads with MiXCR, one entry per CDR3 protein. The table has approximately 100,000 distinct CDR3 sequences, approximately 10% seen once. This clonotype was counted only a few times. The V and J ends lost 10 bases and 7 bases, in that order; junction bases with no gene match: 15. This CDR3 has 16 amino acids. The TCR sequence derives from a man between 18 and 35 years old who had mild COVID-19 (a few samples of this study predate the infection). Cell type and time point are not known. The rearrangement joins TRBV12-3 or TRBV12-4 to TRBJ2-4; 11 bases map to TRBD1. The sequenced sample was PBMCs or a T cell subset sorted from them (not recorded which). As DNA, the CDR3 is TGTGCCACCTCACACGAGGGGACAGGGGGTTTGAACATTCAGTACTTC. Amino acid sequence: CATSHEGTGGLNIQYF.